This TCR beta chain derives from a study of regulatory dendritic cells for organ transplantation. The wider study: Regulatory dendritic cells were monocyte-derived, receiving vitamin D3 on days 0 and 4 and IL-10 on day 4.

Details on this clone: Its antigen is unidentified.

Study results and limitations: Memory T cells were less diverse than naive, with memory CD8+ most oligoclonal.

CFSE-labeled sorted T cells met regulatory or mature dendritic cells for four to five days. Measured with immunoSEQ multiplex PCR; TCRdb has only the in-frame clones, and not every one. The sample lists around 11,000 clones, 75% to 90% occurring once. J lost 8 bases, V lost 3 bases, and 5 bases had no gene match. The CDR3 length is 15 residues. CDR1 and CDR2 (germline): GTSNPN, SVGIG (reference sequence). Sequenced input: memory CD4+ T cells from blood cultured with dendritic cells. Described subset: CD45RO+ memory T cells. This TCR was sampled from a human donor in good health. V and J are TRBV30 and TRBJ2-2; 14 nucleotides line up with TRBD2. DNA of the CDR3: TGTGCCTGGAGCTTGGGACTAGCGGGAGCTGGGGAGCTGTTTTTT. This sequence encodes CAWSLGLAGAGELFF.